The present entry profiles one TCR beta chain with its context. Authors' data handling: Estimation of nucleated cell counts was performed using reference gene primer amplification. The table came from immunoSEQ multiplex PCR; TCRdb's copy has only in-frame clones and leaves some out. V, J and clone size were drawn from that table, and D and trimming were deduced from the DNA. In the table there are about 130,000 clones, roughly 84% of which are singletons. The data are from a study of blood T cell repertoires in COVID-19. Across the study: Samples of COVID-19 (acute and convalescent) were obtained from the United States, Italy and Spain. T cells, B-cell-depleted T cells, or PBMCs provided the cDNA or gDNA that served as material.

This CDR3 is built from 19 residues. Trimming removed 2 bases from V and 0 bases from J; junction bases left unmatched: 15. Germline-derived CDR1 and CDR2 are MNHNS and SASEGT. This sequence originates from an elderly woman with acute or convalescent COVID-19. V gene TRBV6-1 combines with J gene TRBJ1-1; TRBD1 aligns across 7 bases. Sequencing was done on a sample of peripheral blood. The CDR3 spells CASSERLTGATGMNTEAFF. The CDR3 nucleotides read TGTGCCAGCAGTGAAAGGTTAACAGGGGCCACAGGCATGAACACTGAAGCTTTCTTT.